The 27 T cell receptor beta chains given below trace back to one sample, sequenced in a study of blood T cell dynamics during melanoma immunotherapy. Assay used: immunoSEQ multiplex PCR; TCRdb lists only in-frame clones, some missing. Counted here are 8,500 to 11,000 clones, around 83% occurring once; the ten biggest clones make up about 10%. This sample's time point: pre-treatment baseline. The sample in question was blood, obtained from a patient treated with checkpoint blockade. These receptors all stem from a human donor with melanoma.

The V and J genes are TRBV7-9 and TRBJ2-2, with 8 positions matching TRBD1. The trim removed 2 bases at V and 5 bases at J, leaving 4 bases unmatched. CDR1 is SEHNR and CDR2 is FQNEAQ in the germline V gene (reference sequence). This CDR3 region has 15 residues. The CDR3 coding sequence is TGTGCCAGCAGCTTAAGGACAGGGAGTACCGGGGAGCTGTTTTTT. It codes for CASSLRTGSTGELFF.

The rearrangement joins TRBV5-6 to TRBJ2-2; 8 bases line up with TRBD2. Germline V gene sequence: CDR1 SGHDT, CDR2 YYEEEE. The CDR3 covers 17 residues. The junction had 13 bases not matched to a gene; V was cut back by 3 bases and J by 6 bases. CDR3 nucleotides: TGTGCCAGCAGCTGGGACCAGCGGGGGCCAGGCGCCGGGGAGCTGTTTTTT. Amino acids: CASSWDQRGPGAGELFF.

This sequence joins TRBV28 and TRBJ2-5, with 9 positions matching TRBD1. CDR3 length: 16 amino acids. Germline V CDR1 and CDR2: MDHEN, SYDVKM. V lost 6 bases, J lost 4 bases, and 12 bases stayed unmatched. CDR3 sequence (DNA): TGTGCCAGCAGCCCCACTGGGACAGGGCGGAGAGAGACCCAGTACTTC. The encoded protein is CASSPTGTGRRETQYF. Together with reference TRBV28 and TRBJ2-5, the CDR3 gives the full variable domain: DVKVTQSSRYLVKRTGEKVFLECVQDMDHENMFWYRQDPGLGLRLIYFSYDVKMKEKGDIPEGYSVSREKKERFSLILESASTNQTSMYLCASSPTGTGRRETQYFGPGTRLLVL.

The chain combines TRBV30 with TRBJ2-3; 10 nucleotides align to TRBD2. Germline lookup yields CDR1 GTSNPN and CDR2 SVGIG (reference sequence). Trimming at V came to 2 bases and at J to 4 bases, leaving 6 bases not matched to a gene. This CDR3 has 15 amino acids. CDR3 protein: CAWSRSSGGPDTQYF. The CDR3 nucleotides read TGTGCCTGGAGTAGGAGTAGCGGGGGGCCAGATACGCAGTATTTT.

The J gene is TRBJ1-1, the V gene TRBV13; D call uncertain. Germline lookup yields CDR1 PRHDT and CDR2 FYEKMQ (reference sequence). Trimming took 0 bases from V and 1 from J, leaving 15 bases between them. This CDR3 has 17 amino acids. CDR3 nucleotides: TGTGCCAGCAGCTTAGGCCTAATCGGGCAGCCGAACACTGAAGCTTTCTTT. Translating gives CASSLGLIGQPNTEAFF.

This chain links TRBV5-3 with TRBJ1-2, with D possibly TRBD1 on 5 matching bases. TRBV5-3 is classed as an ORF, of uncertain function. Trimming shortened V by 6 bases and J by 2 bases, and 20 bases separated the two germline ends. The CDR3 loop spans 16 amino acids. The CDR3 reads CARIRGGGAWNYGYTF. CDR3 DNA: TGTGCCAGAATTAGGGGCGGTGGAGCATGGAACTATGGCTACACCTTC.

This clone showed up just once. This sequence joins TRBV5-1 and TRBJ2-1; TRBD1 is a possible D gene (5 bases). CDR1 and CDR2 from the germline V gene are SGHRS and YFSETQ. There are 14 residues in the CDR3. Trimming left V 6 bases short and J 6 bases short, with 16 bases between. The CDR3 nucleotides are TGCGCCAGCAATTGGGCAGGGATGAGCAATGAGCAGTTCTTC. The encoded protein is CASNWAGMSNEQFF. Using reference TRBV5-1 and TRBJ2-1 for the parts outside the CDR3, the full variable domain is KAGVTQTPRYLIKTRGQQVTLSCSPISGHRSVSWYQQTPGQGLQFLFEYFSETQRNKGNFPGRFSGRQFSNSRSEMNVSTLELGDSALYLCASNWAGMSNEQFFGPGTRLTVL.

The rearrangement joins TRBV30 to TRBJ2-3; TRBD1 agrees at 7 bases. The CDR3 totals 14 residues. With V trimmed by 5 bases and J by 3 bases, 8 bases remained unmatched. Germline V gene data show CDR1 as GTSNPN and CDR2 as SVGIG (reference sequence). The CDR3 DNA sequence: TGTGCCTGGGTGACAGGGATTGTAACAGATACGCAGTATTTT. Translating gives CAWVTGIVTDTQYF.

The chain joins TRBV18 to TRBJ1-2; D gene unclear. The germline gives CDR1 KGHSH, CDR2 LQKENI. V was pared by 3 bases and J by 7 bases, with 18 bases between. The CDR3 totals 15 residues. The CDR3 region has the DNA TGTGCCAGCTCACCGGCGGCGTGGCTAGTCTCTGGCTACACCTTC. It encodes CASSPAAWLVSGYTF. The full variable domain, completed using reference TRBV18 and TRBJ1-2, is NAGVMQNPRHLVRRRGQEARLRCSPMKGHSHVYWYRQLPEEGLKFMVYLQKENIIDESGMPKERFSAEFPKEGPSILRIQQVVRGDSAAYFCASSPAAWLVSGYTFGSGTRLTVV.

This chain connects TRBV6-1 to TRBJ2-3; D uncertain. V shed 1 base and J shed 0 bases, with 5 bases lying between them. The V gene's germline CDR1 is MNHNS and CDR2 SASEGT. The CDR3 is 14 residues long. The CDR3 loop is CASSEVDSTDTQYF. In DNA, the CDR3 is TGTGCCAGCAGTGAAGTAGACAGCACAGATACGCAGTATTTT.

CDR3 loop: CASRGQGTTEAFF. Here the CDR3 DNA reads TGCGCCAGCCGGGGACAGGGAACCACTGAAGCTTTCTTT. The V gene is TRBV5-1, the J gene TRBJ1-1; 9 bases are shared with TRBD1. The CDR3 has 13 residues. CDR1 is SGHRS, CDR2 YFSETQ, per germline. Trimming cost V 7 bases and J 4 bases; bases outside gene matches: 5.

J is TRBJ1-3 and V is TRBV27, with D possibly matching TRBD1 (5 bases). CDR3 size: 17 residues. Germline loops: CDR1 MNHEY, CDR2 SMNVEV (reference sequence). V was shortened by 8 bases and J by 3 bases, with 23 bases between the two germline ends. The CDR3 is CASAKRPGRGYGNTIYF. DNA of the CDR3: TGTGCCAGCGCTAAAAGGCCCGGGAGGGGATATGGAAACACCATATATTTT.

The rearrangement uses TRBV29-1 and TRBJ2-2; D is unresolved. This CDR3 contains 10 residues. CDR1 is SQVTM and CDR2 is ANQGSEA in the germline V gene. V was trimmed by 7 bases and J by 3 bases, leaving 3 bases between them. The CDR3: CSAYTGELFF. The DNA for the CDR3 is TGCAGCGCATACACCGGGGAGCTGTTTTTT.

This rearrangement joins TRBV11-2 to TRBJ1-1; D perhaps matches TRBD1 (5 bases). Germline loops: CDR1 SGHAT, CDR2 FQNNGV. This CDR3 region has 16 residues. With 0 bases removed from V and 4 bases from J, the gap between germline ends came to 15 bases. CDR3 in amino acids: CASSLDHPAGGTEAFF. For the CDR3, the DNA is TGTGCCAGCAGCTTAGATCACCCAGCGGGGGGCACTGAAGCTTTCTTT. Complete variable domain (other parts from reference TRBV11-2 and TRBJ1-1): EAGVAQSPRYKIIEKRQSVAFWCNPISGHATLYWYQQILGQGPKLLIQFQNNGVVDDSQLPKDRFSAERLKGVDSTLKIQPAKLEDSAVYLCASSLDHPAGGTEAFFGQGTRLTVV.

The chain links TRBV19 to TRBJ2-3; 11 bases fit TRBD2. V dropped 1 base and J dropped 4; count of bases not matched to a gene: 7. From germline, CDR1 is LNHDA and CDR2 SQIVND (reference sequence). This CDR3 has 17 residues. The DNA of the CDR3 is TGTGCCAGTAGTATAGGCCTAGCGGGGGGTTTTTCAGATACGCAGTATTTT. It specifies CASSIGLAGGFSDTQYF.

The chain couples TRBV7-6 to TRBJ2-3; D is possibly TRBD2 (5 bases). The germline V and J ends were trimmed by 5 bases and 1 base, with 13 bases remaining between them. This CDR3 has 15 residues. The V gene's germline CDR1 is SGHVS and CDR2 FNYEAQ. CDR3 protein: CASSLGSLGTDTQYF. As DNA, the CDR3 is TGTGCCAGCAGCCTAGGGAGTTTGGGCACAGATACGCAGTATTTT.

This chain connects TRBV27 to TRBJ2-4, with D unclear. V lost 6 bases, J lost 2 bases, and 14 bases lay in between. Germline V gene lookup returns CDR1 MNHEY and CDR2 SMNVEV (reference sequence). The CDR3 has 15 amino acids. Here the CDR3 DNA reads TGTGCCAGCAGCCCGTCCCATATGACCAAAAACATTCAGTACTTC. It encodes CASSPSHMTKNIQYF.

The V call is TRBV5-6, the J call TRBJ2-2; D is tentatively TRBD1 or TRBD2 (6 bases each). Germline V gene data show CDR1 as SGHDT and CDR2 as YYEEEE. V lost 1 base to trimming and J lost 7 bases, with 14 bases between them. CDR3 size: 15 residues. CDR3 DNA sequence: TGTGCCAGCAGCTTGCGTCGGGGGCGAGGCGGGGAGCTGTTTTTT. It is translated as CASSLRRGRGGELFF.

The chain couples TRBV5-1 to TRBJ2-2; D perhaps matches TRBD2 (6 bases). Germline V gene lookup returns CDR1 SGHRS and CDR2 YFSETQ. This CDR3 is 15 amino acids long. V lost 2 bases, J lost 0 bases, and 8 bases lay in between. The CDR3 DNA reads as TGCGCCAGCAGCTTCCTAGCGACGAACACCGGGGAGCTGTTTTTT. Translation gives CASSFLATNTGELFF.

The chain is built from TRBV6-5 and TRBJ2-7; TRBD1 agrees at 10 bases. Germline-derived CDR1 and CDR2 are MNHEY and SVGAGI. CDR3 size: 14 residues. V shed 6 bases, J shed 2 bases, and the junction held 4 bases outside the gene matches. The CDR3 sequence: CASSRGQGAYEQYF. The CDR3 nucleotides are TGTGCCAGCAGCCGCGGACAGGGGGCCTACGAGCAGTACTTC.

The V call is TRBV5-1, the J call TRBJ2-5, with TRBD1 matching over 10 bases. CDR1 SGHRS and CDR2 YFSETQ come from the germline V gene. The CDR3 has 15 residues. V lost 2 bases to trimming and J lost 1 base; unmatched junction nucleotides: 2. CDR3 protein: CASSLRTGGQETQYF. The DNA of the CDR3 is TGCGCCAGCAGCTTAAGGACAGGGGGCCAAGAGACCCAGTACTTC.

This chain uses TRBV6-1 with TRBJ2-3; TRBD1 aligns across 7 bases. This CDR3 has 15 residues. CDR1 and CDR2 from the germline V gene are MNHNS and SASEGT. The V gene end was trimmed by 2 bases and the J gene end by 6 bases; junction bases not matched to a gene: 8. CDR3 nucleotide sequence: TGTGCCAGCAGTGAATACAGGGGTCGCAAGGATACGCAGTATTTT. Its translation: CASSEYRGRKDTQYF.

This chain joins TRBV6-5 and TRBJ2-2; D remains unclear. V was cut by 4 bases and J by 0 bases, with 9 bases left in between. CDR3 length: 15 amino acids. The germline V gene encodes CDR1 MNHEY and CDR2 SVGAGI. As DNA, the CDR3 is TGTGCCAGCAGTTTGGAACATTCGAACACCGGGGAGCTGTTTTTT. It yields the protein CASSLEHSNTGELFF.

The genes are TRBV4-3 and TRBJ2-7, with 9 positions matching TRBD1. The CDR3 is made up of 15 amino acids. J lost 3 bases, V lost 5 bases, and 8 bases had no gene match. CDR1 is LGHNA, CDR2 YSLEER, per germline. In DNA, the CDR3 is TGCGCCAGCAGCGAAAGACAGGGGGGCTTCTACGAGCAGTACTTC. Residues: CASSERQGGFYEQYF.

The genes are TRBV19 and TRBJ2-3; possibly TRBD1 or TRBD2 for D (6 bases each). V was clipped by 3 bases and J by 1 base, with 11 bases between them. Germline V gives CDR1 LNHDA, CDR2 SQIVND (reference sequence). The CDR3 runs 15 residues. CDR3 coding DNA: TGTGCCAGTAGTATTTCTGGGGGGCGCACAGATACGCAGTATTTT. It encodes CASSISGGRTDTQYF. Based on the CDR3 plus reference TRBV19 and TRBJ2-3, the full variable domain is DGGITQSPKYLFRKEGQNVTLSCEQNLNHDAMYWYRQDPGQGLRLIYYSQIVNDFQKGDIAEGYSVSREKKESFPLTVTSAQKNPTAFYLCASSISGGRTDTQYFGPGTRLTVL.

CDR3 protein: CASSPSGASYEQYF. CDR3 nucleotides: TGCGCCAGCAGCCCCAGCGGGGCCTCCTACGAGCAGTACTTC. This rearrangement joins TRBV4-1 to TRBJ2-7; 7 bases line up with TRBD2. V shed 4 bases, J shed 0 bases, and the junction held 3 bases outside the gene matches. Germline V gene sequence: CDR1 MGHRA, CDR2 YSYEKL. The length of the CDR3 is 14 residues.

This clone was detected a few times. The chain combines TRBV6-5 with TRBJ1-1; D is possibly TRBD1 (6 bases). The CDR3 spans 14 residues. Germline CDR1 is MNHEY and CDR2 is SVGAGI. Trimming removed 4 bases from V and 1 base from J, with 10 bases in between. CDR3 loop: CASSLRGGNTEAFF. The CDR3 coding sequence is TGTGCCAGCAGTTTGAGGGGGGGGAACACTGAAGCTTTCTTT.